Sequencing of this T cell receptor beta chain was carried out in a study of T cells expressing NK-cell markers. Study information: Sorted CD3+CD56+NKG2C+, CD3+CD56+NKG2C- and CD3+CD56-NKG2C+ T cells supplied TCR beta repertoires. The sequencing cohort of eight donors included seven HCMV-seropositive individuals and one seronegative individual. Findings of the study overall: In six donors, dominant NKG2C+ clonotypes were roughly 1.0-8% of CD8+ T cells. Also leading the CD3+CD56-NKG2C+ fraction in a few donors were these clonotypes.

The CDR3 covers 13 residues. The germline gives CDR1 MNHNS, CDR2 SASEGT. As for this clonotype: Antigen: not known.

TCRdb derives one entry per CDR3 protein from the 5' RACE reads, leaving out DNA. Its clone listing holds roughly 150,000 distinct CDR3 sequences. The J gene is TRBJ2-5, the V gene TRBV6-1; TCRdb's D call, TRBD1, is unchecked because there is no DNA. This receptor was obtained from a woman aged 18-70 years in good health. Sequenced sample: blood T cells: a sorted CD56 or NKG2C T cell subset, CD4+ or CD8+ T cells, or bulk PBMC T cells (not recorded which). The CDR3 protein is CASRDRGWETQYF.